The rows below give T cell receptor beta chains drawn from one sample of a study of T cells in Graves' hyperthyroidism and ophthalmopathy. MiXCR, applied by TCRdb to the multiplex PCR reads, yields one record per CDR3 protein. The sample shows fewer than 700,000 distinct CDR3 sequences, 15% to 20% of them seen only once. Sample: blood. The receptors here all came from a woman aged 18-35 years with Graves' ophthalmopathy. The CDR3 runs from the conserved cysteine through the conserved F or W. The D gene is left open where the match is weak. Clone size is stated in some rows and not others, as once, few, many or a class when expanded.

abundance: many
j_gene: TRBJ1-5
d_gene: TRBD1
v_gene: TRBV12-3/TRBV12-4
CDR3aa: CASSSTGGGNQPQHF
CDR3nt: TGTGCCAGCAGTTCAACAGGGGGTGGGAATCAGCCCCAGCATTTT

abundance: -
j_gene: TRBJ2-5
d_gene: TRBD2
v_gene: TRBV28
CDR3aa: CASSWELAGGRETQYF
CDR3nt: TGTGCCAGCAGTTGGGAACTAGCGGGAGGGAGAGAGACCCAGTACTTC

abundance: few
j_gene: TRBJ1-1
d_gene: -
v_gene: TRBV4-2
CDR3aa: CASSQDRVGTEAFF
CDR3nt: TGTGCCAGCAGCCAAGACAGGGTGGGCACTGAAGCTTTCTTT

abundance: -
j_gene: TRBJ2-5
d_gene: TRBD2
v_gene: TRBV12-3/TRBV12-4
CDR3aa: CASGLAGGQGGETQYF
CDR3nt: TGTGCCAGTGGGCTAGCGGGAGGACAAGGAGGGGAGACCCAGTACTTC

abundance: -
j_gene: TRBJ2-1
d_gene: -
v_gene: TRBV7-9
CDR3aa: CASSSPLNPPNEQFF
CDR3nt: TGTGCCAGCAGCTCCCCACTCAACCCCCCCAATGAGCAGTTCTTC

abundance: -
j_gene: TRBJ2-7
d_gene: -
v_gene: TRBV7-3
CDR3aa: CASQGGAPWGEQYF
CDR3nt: TGTGCCAGCCAGGGCGGGGCTCCCTGGGGGGAGCAGTACTTC

abundance: -
j_gene: TRBJ2-3
d_gene: -
v_gene: TRBV5-1
CDR3aa: CASSVELTQRTDTQYF
CDR3nt: TGTGCCAGCAGCGTAGAACTTACCCAGAGGACAGATACGCAGTATTTT

abundance: few
j_gene: TRBJ1-1
d_gene: -
v_gene: TRBV28
CDR3aa: CASSSSGETEAFF
CDR3nt: TGTGCCAGCAGTTCTTCTGGGGAGACTGAAGCTTTCTTT

abundance: many
j_gene: TRBJ2-5
d_gene: -
v_gene: TRBV11-1
CDR3aa: CASSFLGRQETQYF
CDR3nt: TGTGCCAGCAGCTTTCTGGGTCGGCAAGAGACCCAGTACTTC

abundance: many
j_gene: TRBJ2-7
d_gene: TRBD2
v_gene: TRBV7-2
CDR3aa: CASSLVGGNPEQYF
CDR3nt: TGTGCCAGCAGCTTAGTGGGGGGGAATCCCGAGCAGTACTTC

abundance: -
j_gene: TRBJ1-1
d_gene: -
v_gene: TRBV20-1
CDR3aa: CSARPPSGGGSTEAFF
CDR3nt: TGCAGTGCTAGACCCCCTTCCGGGGGGGGCTCGACTGAAGCTTTCTTT

abundance: -
j_gene: TRBJ1-3
d_gene: -
v_gene: TRBV12-5
CDR3aa: CASGLVDYRNTIYF
CDR3nt: TGTGCTAGTGGTTTGGTAGACTACCGAAACACCATATATTTT

abundance: many
j_gene: TRBJ2-7
d_gene: -
v_gene: TRBV6-1
CDR3aa: CASSERWVASYEQYF
CDR3nt: TGTGCCAGCAGTGAACGGTGGGTGGCCTCCTACGAGCAGTACTTC

abundance: once
j_gene: TRBJ2-3
d_gene: TRBD1
v_gene: TRBV7-9
CDR3aa: CASSFGQGATDTQYF
CDR3nt: TGTGCCAGCAGCTTCGGACAGGGGGCGACAGATACGCAGTATTTT

abundance: many
j_gene: TRBJ1-4
d_gene: -
v_gene: TRBV7-9
CDR3aa: CASSSSRGFEKLFF
CDR3nt: TGTGCCAGCAGCTCATCCAGGGGATTTGAAAAACTGTTTTTT

abundance: few
j_gene: TRBJ2-2
d_gene: -
v_gene: TRBV7-2
CDR3aa: CASSSNLRDTGELFF
CDR3nt: TGTGCCAGCAGCTCCAACCTCCGAGACACCGGGGAGCTGTTTTTT

abundance: many
j_gene: TRBJ2-7
d_gene: -
v_gene: TRBV3-1
CDR3aa: CASSQDRIGPYEQYF
CDR3nt: TGTGCCAGCAGCCAAGATAGGATCGGCCCCTACGAGCAGTACTTC

abundance: -
j_gene: TRBJ2-1
d_gene: TRBD2
v_gene: TRBV4-1
CDR3aa: CASSASGGGYNEQFF
CDR3nt: TGCGCCAGCAGCGCTAGCGGGGGGGGCTACAATGAGCAGTTCTTC

abundance: -
j_gene: TRBJ1-2
d_gene: -
v_gene: TRBV5-6
CDR3aa: CASNLEQGTYGYTF
CDR3nt: TGTGCCAGCAACTTGGAACAGGGTACCTATGGCTACACCTTC

abundance: many
j_gene: TRBJ1-1
d_gene: -
v_gene: TRBV5-1
CDR3aa: CASSLRVRDTEAFF
CDR3nt: TGCGCCAGCAGCTTGAGGGTTCGGGACACTGAAGCTTTCTTT

abundance: -
j_gene: TRBJ2-2
d_gene: -
v_gene: TRBV19
CDR3aa: CASKKEARDTGELFF
CDR3nt: TGTGCCAGTAAGAAGGAGGCCAGAGACACCGGGGAGCTGTTTTTT

abundance: -
j_gene: TRBJ1-2
d_gene: -
v_gene: TRBV7-2
CDR3aa: CASSPPGNFGYTF
CDR3nt: TGTGCCAGCAGCCCGCCCGGGAACTTTGGCTACACCTTC

abundance: few
j_gene: TRBJ1-2
d_gene: -
v_gene: TRBV27
CDR3aa: CASSKIVAGGYTF
CDR3nt: TGTGCCAGCTCGAAGATTGTGGCGGGAGGCTACACCTTC

abundance: many
j_gene: TRBJ2-3
d_gene: TRBD2
v_gene: TRBV18
CDR3aa: CASSPRLAGGRTDTQYF
CDR3nt: TGTGCCAGCTCACCGCGACTAGCGGGGGGGCGCACAGATACGCAGTATTTT

abundance: few
j_gene: TRBJ1-2
d_gene: -
v_gene: TRBV9
CDR3aa: CASSVADRDSYGYTF
CDR3nt: TGTGCCAGCAGCGTAGCCGACCGGGACTCCTATGGCTACACCTTC

abundance: many
j_gene: TRBJ1-2
d_gene: TRBD1
v_gene: TRBV7-2
CDR3aa: CASSPETGANYGYTF
CDR3nt: TGTGCCAGCAGCCCAGAGACAGGGGCAAACTATGGCTACACCTTC

abundance: many
j_gene: TRBJ2-7
d_gene: TRBD2
v_gene: TRBV7-9
CDR3aa: CASSLFTSGSPSENEQYF
CDR3nt: TGTGCCAGCAGCTTATTCACTAGCGGGAGTCCCTCTGAGAACGAGCAGTACTTC

abundance: -
j_gene: TRBJ2-4
d_gene: -
v_gene: TRBV30
CDR3aa: CAWTVGDKNIQYF
CDR3nt: TGTGCCTGGACGGTCGGGGATAAGAACATTCAGTACTTC

abundance: -
j_gene: TRBJ1-6
d_gene: -
v_gene: TRBV28
CDR3aa: CASGREQGYNSPLHF
CDR3nt: TGTGCCAGCGGAAGGGAACAGGGATATAATTCACCCCTCCACTTT

abundance: -
j_gene: TRBJ2-1
d_gene: TRBD2
v_gene: TRBV12-5
CDR3aa: CASGLRLAGAPLNEQFF
CDR3nt: TGTGCTAGTGGTTTGAGACTAGCGGGGGCCCCCCTCAATGAGCAGTTCTTC

abundance: many
j_gene: TRBJ1-1
d_gene: -
v_gene: TRBV5-1
CDR3aa: CASSLATGYTEAFF
CDR3nt: TGCGCCAGCAGCTTGGCCACGGGATACACTGAAGCTTTCTTT

abundance: many
j_gene: TRBJ1-1
d_gene: -
v_gene: TRBV27
CDR3aa: CASTNRMNTEAFF
CDR3nt: TGTGCCAGCACCAATAGGATGAACACTGAAGCTTTCTTT

abundance: -
j_gene: TRBJ1-2
d_gene: -
v_gene: TRBV7-2
CDR3aa: CASSLEGGGSGYTF
CDR3nt: TGTGCCAGCAGCTTAGAGGGGGGGGGCAGCGGCTACACCTTC

abundance: few
j_gene: TRBJ2-1
d_gene: -
v_gene: TRBV6-1
CDR3aa: CASSPYVGIYNEQFF
CDR3nt: TGTGCCAGCAGTCCCTATGTGGGAATATACAATGAGCAGTTCTTC

abundance: many
j_gene: TRBJ2-7
d_gene: -
v_gene: TRBV28
CDR3aa: CASSRDSYEQYF
CDR3nt: TGTGCCAGCAGTAGGGATTCCTACGAGCAGTACTTC

abundance: many
j_gene: TRBJ2-7
d_gene: TRBD2
v_gene: TRBV7-2
CDR3aa: CASSRRTSGGWEQYF
CDR3nt: TGTGCCAGCAGCCGCCGGACTAGCGGGGGCTGGGAGCAGTACTTC

abundance: many
j_gene: TRBJ1-4
d_gene: TRBD1
v_gene: TRBV5-1
CDR3aa: CASSPGQGTTNEKLFF
CDR3nt: TGCGCCAGCAGCCCGGGACAGGGAACGACTAATGAAAAACTGTTTTTT

abundance: many
j_gene: TRBJ2-5
d_gene: -
v_gene: TRBV20-1
CDR3aa: CSAPPPGGQTQYF
CDR3nt: TGCAGTGCCCCACCACCAGGGGGGCAGACCCAGTACTTC